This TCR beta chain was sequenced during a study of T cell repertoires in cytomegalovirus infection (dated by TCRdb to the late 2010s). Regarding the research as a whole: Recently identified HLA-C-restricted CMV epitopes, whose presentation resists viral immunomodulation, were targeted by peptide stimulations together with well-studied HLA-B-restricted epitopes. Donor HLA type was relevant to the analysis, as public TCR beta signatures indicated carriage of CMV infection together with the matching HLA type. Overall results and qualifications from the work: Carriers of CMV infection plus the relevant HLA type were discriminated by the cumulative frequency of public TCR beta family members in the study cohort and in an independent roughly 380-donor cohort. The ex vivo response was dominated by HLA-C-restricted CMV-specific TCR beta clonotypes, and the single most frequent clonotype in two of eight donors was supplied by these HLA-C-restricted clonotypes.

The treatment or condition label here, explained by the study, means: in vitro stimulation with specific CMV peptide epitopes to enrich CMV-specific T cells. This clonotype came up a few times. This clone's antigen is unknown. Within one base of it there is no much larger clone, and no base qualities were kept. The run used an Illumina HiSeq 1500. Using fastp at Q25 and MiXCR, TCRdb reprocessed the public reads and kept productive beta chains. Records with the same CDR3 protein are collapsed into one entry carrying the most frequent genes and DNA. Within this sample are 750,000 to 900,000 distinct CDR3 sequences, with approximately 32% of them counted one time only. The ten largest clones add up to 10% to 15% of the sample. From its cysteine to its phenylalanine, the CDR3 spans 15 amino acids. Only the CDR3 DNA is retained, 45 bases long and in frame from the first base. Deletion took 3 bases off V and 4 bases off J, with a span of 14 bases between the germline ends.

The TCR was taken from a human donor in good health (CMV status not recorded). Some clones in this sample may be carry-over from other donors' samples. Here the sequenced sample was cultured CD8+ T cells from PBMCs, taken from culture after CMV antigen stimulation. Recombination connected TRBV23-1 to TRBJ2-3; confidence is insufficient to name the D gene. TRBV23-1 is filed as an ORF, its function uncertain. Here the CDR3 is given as CASSHLGAPPDTQYF. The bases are TGCGCCAGCAGTCATCTTGGAGCGCCTCCAGATACGCAGTATTTT.